This T cell receptor beta chain comes out of a study of T cells in Graves' hyperthyroidism and ophthalmopathy. In its sample, this clonotype was seen many times. This CDR3 region has 15 residues. V was pared by 5 bases and J by 4 bases, with 4 bases of the junction left unmatched. CDR1 is SGHAT, CDR2 FQNNGV, per germline. What was amplified from RNA transcripts were TCR beta CDR3 regions. In the first-round RT-PCR of the TCR CDR3, the HTBI primer set was used. In TCRdb, the multiplex PCR reads were re-called with MiXCR into one record per CDR3 protein. The sample has under 350,000 distinct CDR3 sequences, about 13% seen once.

This receptor was taken from a woman between 40 and 55 years old with Graves' hyperthyroidism. The chain recombines TRBV11-2 with TRBJ2-2, with 10 positions matching TRBD2. The specimen sequenced was blood. As DNA, the CDR3 is TGTGCCAGCAGCACGGGACTAGCGAGCACCGGGGAGCTGTTTTTT. Its translation is CASSTGLASTGELFF.